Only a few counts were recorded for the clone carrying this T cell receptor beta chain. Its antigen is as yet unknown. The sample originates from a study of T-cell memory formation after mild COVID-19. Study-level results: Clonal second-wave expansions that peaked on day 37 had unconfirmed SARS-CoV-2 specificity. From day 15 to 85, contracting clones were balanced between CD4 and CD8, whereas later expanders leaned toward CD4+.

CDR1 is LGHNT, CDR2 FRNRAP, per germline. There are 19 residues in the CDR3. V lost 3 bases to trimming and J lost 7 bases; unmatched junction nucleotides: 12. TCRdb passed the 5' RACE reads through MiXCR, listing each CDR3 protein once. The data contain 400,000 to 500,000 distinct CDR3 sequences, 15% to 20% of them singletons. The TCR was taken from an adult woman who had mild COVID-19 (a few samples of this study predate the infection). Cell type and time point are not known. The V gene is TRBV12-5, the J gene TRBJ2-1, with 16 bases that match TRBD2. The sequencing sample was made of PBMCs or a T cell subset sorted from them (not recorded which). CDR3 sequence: CASGFMGLAGGPGFNEQFF. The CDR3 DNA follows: TGTGCTAGTGGTTTTATGGGACTAGCGGGAGGGCCGGGTTTTAATGAGCAGTTCTTC.